Below, 32 T cell receptor beta chains from the same sample are listed, as sequenced in a study of cytomegalovirus exposure and HLA in healthy donors. PCR amplification relied on 60 Vbeta primers (plus 13 Jbeta primers). Repertoires were generated with immunoSEQ multiplex PCR, while TCRdb's copy carries only in-frame clones and drops some. The sample contains 100,000 or so clones, about 70% of which appear only once. Sample: PBMCs. The origin of the receptors is a woman aged 18-35 years in good health and CMV-seropositive.

On this clone itself: One junction end disagrees with the germline gene, perhaps due to a read error. The chain recombines TRBV7-7 with TRBJ2-5; unclear D gene. The CDR3 covers 13 residues. CDR1 is SSHAT, CDR2 FNYEAQ, per germline (reference sequence). The CDR3 loop reads CASSFGGRETQYF. Here the CDR3 DNA reads TGTGCTAGCAGCTTCGGCGGAAGGGAGACCCAGTACTTC.

The chain couples TRBV19 to TRBJ1-5; D is uncertain. Trimming removed 2 bases from V and 2 bases from J, with 10 bases in between. This CDR3 region has 15 residues. Looked up from germline, CDR1 is LNHDA and CDR2 is SQIVND (reference sequence). CDR3 DNA sequence: TGTGCCAGTAGTATACCCGACAAACGCAATCAGCCCCAGCATTTT. It is translated as CASSIPDKRNQPQHF.

Turning to this clone: Different DNA sequences within this sample yield the same CDR3. J is TRBJ2-1 and V is TRBV9; 7 nucleotides align to TRBD2. The CDR3 loop spans 15 amino acids. J lost 1 base, V lost 2 bases, and 3 bases had no gene match. Germline V lookup: CDR1 SGDLS, CDR2 YYNGEE. The DNA of the CDR3 is TGTGCCAGCAGCGTTTCTAGCGGTTCCTACAATGAGCAGTTCTTC. Translating gives CASSVSSGSYNEQFF.

The chain combines TRBV30 with TRBJ2-7, with D possibly TRBD1 on 5 matching bases. CDR3 length: 11 amino acids. CDR1 is GTSNPN and CDR2 is SVGIG in the germline V gene (reference sequence). With 3 bases removed from V and 4 bases from J, the gap between germline ends came to 7 bases. The CDR3 loop is CAWSRVYEQYF. The CDR3 DNA reads as TGTGCCTGGAGCAGGGTTTACGAGCAGTACTTC.

CDR3 DNA sequence: TGTGCCAGCAGCTTAGCAGGGGTGGCCTACAATGAGCAGTTCTTC. This translates into CASSLAGVAYNEQFF. The rearrangement uses TRBV7-2 and TRBJ2-1; D possibly corresponds to TRBD1 (5 bases). Germline loops: CDR1 SGHTA, CDR2 FQGNSA. V shed 0 bases and J shed 2 bases, with 8 bases lying between them. The CDR3 loop spans 15 amino acids.

The DNA for the CDR3 is TGTGCCAGCAGCTCAGGGAATGGCTACACCTTC. The encoded protein is CASSSGNGYTF. The rearrangement links TRBV7-9 to TRBJ1-2; D may be TRBD1 (5 bases). CDR1 is SEHNR and CDR2 is FQNEAQ in the germline V gene (reference sequence). Trimming removed 4 bases at V and 6 bases at J, with 6 bases between. CDR3 size: 11 residues.

The chain combines TRBV7-9 with TRBJ2-1, with D perhaps TRBD2 (6 bases). V shed 3 bases and J shed 5 bases, with 14 bases lying between them. The CDR3 consists of 15 residues. The germline gives CDR1 SEHNR, CDR2 FQNEAQ (reference sequence). CDR3 DNA sequence: TGTGCCAGCAGCTTCCCCATCGGGAGCCACAATGAGCAGTTCTTC. Translation: CASSFPIGSHNEQFF.

The J gene is TRBJ2-7, the V gene TRBV6-1, with D tentatively TRBD2 (6 bases). Germline CDR1 is MNHNS and CDR2 is SASEGT. With 8 bases removed from V and 7 bases from J, the gap between germline ends came to 21 bases. The CDR3 is 14 residues long. The CDR3: CASQQVGAAGEQYF. In nucleotides, the CDR3 is TGTGCCAGCCAGCAGGTGGGAGCCGCGGGGGAGCAGTACTTC.

V usage is TRBV7-2 and J usage is TRBJ2-5, with 8 bases that match TRBD2. Germline lookup yields CDR1 SGHTA and CDR2 FQGNSA. The CDR3 consists of 14 residues. Trimming at V came to 1 base and at J to 4 bases, leaving 2 bases not matched to a gene. The CDR3 nucleotides read TGTGCCAGCAGCTTAGGGGCGGGGGGAGAGACCCAGTACTTC. It is translated as CASSLGAGGETQYF.

V usage is TRBV19 and J usage is TRBJ2-7; D is uncertain. With 4 bases removed from V and 4 bases from J, the gap between germline ends came to 5 bases. The germline gives CDR1 LNHDA, CDR2 SQIVND (reference sequence). The CDR3 extends over 11 amino acids. In nucleotides, the CDR3 is TGTGCCAGTAGTACACAATACGAGCAGTACTTC. Residues: CASSTQYEQYF.

The rearrangement links TRBV5-1 to TRBJ2-7; 12 bases fit TRBD2. Germline CDR1 SGHRS, CDR2 YFSETQ. The CDR3 covers 16 residues. V shed 0 bases, J shed 4 bases, and the junction held 5 bases outside the gene matches. CDR3 residues: CASSLEAGTSGYEQYF. CDR3 DNA: TGCGCCAGCAGCTTGGAGGCCGGGACTAGCGGGTACGAGCAGTACTTC.

The chain carries TRBV28 and TRBJ2-5, with a weak D call TRBD1 (5 bases). Trimming took off 7 bases at V and 5 bases at J, with 20 bases between the two ends. This CDR3 has 15 residues. Germline V gives CDR1 MDHEN, CDR2 SYDVKM. The CDR3 region has the DNA TGTGCCAGCACATTCCACAGAAAACCAGGGGAGACCCAGTACTTC. Its translation: CASTFHRKPGETQYF.

This chain joins TRBV7-3 and TRBJ2-7; tentative D call: TRBD2 (6 bases). The CDR3 totals 15 residues. Per germline, CDR1 SGHTA and CDR2 FQGTGA. V was trimmed by 5 bases and J by 2 bases, leaving 16 bases between them. This CDR3 is CASSRMGGGAYEQYF. Here the CDR3 DNA reads TGTGCCAGCAGCCGTATGGGAGGCGGGGCCTACGAGCAGTACTTC.

The V call is TRBV10-2, the J call TRBJ2-7; 9 nucleotides align to TRBD2. This CDR3 spans 18 amino acids. Germline assignment: CDR1 WSHSY and CDR2 SAAADI. J was trimmed by 0 bases and V by 3 bases; bases with no gene match: 12. DNA of the CDR3: TGCGCCAGCAGTGATATAATCGTTCTAGCGGGAAGCTCCTACGAGCAGTACTTC. It is translated as CASSDIIVLAGSSYEQYF.

The rearrangement uses TRBV5-1 and TRBJ2-3, with D unclear. This CDR3 has 14 residues. The germline V and J ends were trimmed by 9 bases and 2 bases, with 16 bases remaining between them. Germline V gene data show CDR1 as SGHRS and CDR2 as YFSETQ. In nucleotides, the CDR3 is TGCGCCACCAAACCTACTATACCCACAGATACGCAGTATTTT. This gives the protein CATKPTIPTDTQYF.

V and J are TRBV28 and TRBJ1-1; 8 nucleotides line up with TRBD1. V trimming: 6 bases; J trimming: 1 base; junction bases outside the gene matches: 10. Looked up from germline, CDR1 is MDHEN and CDR2 is SYDVKM. This CDR3 region has 16 residues. As DNA, the CDR3 is TGTGCCAGCAGCCCACCGATAGGGACAGGGAACACTGAAGCTTTCTTT. Translation: CASSPPIGTGNTEAFF.

The gene calls are TRBV6-1 and TRBJ2-5; 10 bases agree with TRBD2. There are 15 residues in the CDR3. J lost 0 bases, V lost 5 bases, and 3 bases had no gene match. Germline V CDR1 and CDR2: MNHNS, SASEGT. This CDR3 reads CASSIAGGNQETQYF. CDR3 bases: TGTGCCAGCAGTATAGCGGGAGGCAACCAAGAGACCCAGTACTTC.

This clone occurred a few times. V and J are TRBV9 and TRBJ2-5; 12 bases map to TRBD1. The germline gives CDR1 SGDLS, CDR2 YYNGEE. Trimming took 3 bases from V and 5 from J; bases not matched to a gene: 5. CDR3 length equals 15 residues. The CDR3 DNA reads as TGTGCCAGCAGCGGGGGGACAGGGGGCCATGAGACCCAGTACTTC. Its translation: CASSGGTGGHETQYF.

This clone was seen only a few times. This rearrangement joins TRBV4-3 to TRBJ2-7, with 9 positions matching TRBD2. This CDR3 is 16 amino acids long. The V and J ends lost 0 bases and 7 bases, in that order; junction bases with no gene match: 10. Germline V gene sequence: CDR1 LGHNA, CDR2 YSLEER. Written as DNA, the CDR3 is TGCGCCAGCAGCCAAGACCGCGCGGGAGGGCCGCCTGAGCAGTACTTC. Its translation: CASSQDRAGGPPEQYF.

This clone occurred many times. The rearrangement uses TRBV6-4 and TRBJ2-3; tentatively, D is TRBD2 (6 bases). CDR3 length: 15 amino acids. The germline V gene encodes CDR1 MRHNA and CDR2 SNTAGT. Trimming took off 1 base at V and 1 base at J, with 9 bases between the two ends. The CDR3 nucleotides are TGTGCCAGCAGTGACTGGGCTAGCGGCACAGATACGCAGTATTTT. Amino acid sequence: CASSDWASGTDTQYF.

This sequence joins TRBV7-2 and TRBJ1-2, with 7 bases lining up with TRBD1. Germline V gene sequence: CDR1 SGHTA, CDR2 FQGNSA. With V trimmed by 6 bases and J by 8 bases, 15 bases remained unmatched. The CDR3 has 15 residues. In DNA form, the CDR3 reads TGTGCCAGCAGGTATCGGGACAGTTTATTTCTCGGCTACACCTTC. Translation: CASRYRDSLFLGYTF. Using reference TRBV7-2 and TRBJ1-2 for the parts outside the CDR3, the full variable domain is GAGVSQSPSNKVTEKGKDVELRCDPISGHTALYWYRQSLGQGLEFLIYFQGNSAPDKSGLPSDRFSAERTGGSVSTLTIQRTQQEDSAVYLCASRYRDSLFLGYTFGSGTRLTVV.

The V and J genes are TRBV20-1 and TRBJ1-1; D unclear. The CDR3 is 11 residues long. V was cut by 5 bases and J by 2 bases, with 6 bases left in between. The germline V gene encodes CDR1 DFQATT and CDR2 SNEGSKA (reference sequence). Written as DNA, the CDR3 is TGCAGTGCTCTCAGTAACACTGAAGCTTTCTTT. Translating gives CSALSNTEAFF.

V usage is TRBV28 and J usage is TRBJ1-5; D gene ambiguous. V lost 1 base and J 8 bases, leaving 9 bases between the germline ends. This CDR3 contains 13 residues. Germline V lookup: CDR1 MDHEN, CDR2 SYDVKM. CDR3 protein: CASSLSFNEPQHF. CDR3 sequence (DNA): TGTGCCAGCAGTTTATCCTTTAATGAGCCCCAGCATTTT.

V and J are TRBV7-8 and TRBJ2-5; D unclear. V lost 6 bases and J lost 5, with 10 bases in between. The germline gives CDR1 SGHVS, CDR2 FQNEAQ. This CDR3 has 12 amino acids. The CDR3 DNA is TGTGCCAGCAGAGGCCAGGTCGAGACCCAGTACTTC. It is translated as CASRGQVETQYF.

The J gene is TRBJ2-7, the V gene TRBV29-1; D might be TRBD1 (6 bases). The CDR3 extends over 17 amino acids. The germline V gene has CDR1 SQVTM and CDR2 ANQGSEA. V was cut by 4 bases and J by 2 bases, with 24 bases left in between. The CDR3 DNA follows: TGCAGCGTTGTACGGCCCGACAGGTCCCTACATACCTACGAGCAGTACTTC. Its protein is CSVVRPDRSLHTYEQYF.

The chain recombines TRBV15 with TRBJ2-7; D is possibly TRBD2 (6 bases). The germline gives CDR1 LNHNV, CDR2 YYDKDF (reference sequence). Trimming removed 5 bases from V and 5 bases from J, with 25 bases in between. CDR3 size: 17 residues. The CDR3: CATSARKMEGRAHEQYF. CDR3 coding DNA: TGTGCCACCAGCGCACGTAAGATGGAGGGCAGGGCCCACGAGCAGTACTTC.

The chain employs TRBV28 and TRBJ2-5; 10 bases map to TRBD2. Losses at the gene ends were 1 base for V and 5 bases for J; bases not matched to a gene: 4. Germline values: CDR1 MDHEN, CDR2 SYDVKM. This CDR3 comprises 15 residues. CDR3 DNA sequence: TGTGCCAGCAGTTTATCTCTAGCGGGAGTGGAGACCCAGTACTTC. Its translation: CASSLSLAGVETQYF.

The V call is TRBV7-9, the J call TRBJ2-1, with a weak D call TRBD1 (6 bases). The germline gives CDR1 SEHNR, CDR2 FQNEAQ (reference sequence). Trimming removed 3 bases from V and 0 bases from J, with 15 bases in between. CDR3 length: 17 residues. The CDR3 reads CASSFSLTGSSYNEQFF. The CDR3 nucleotides are TGTGCCAGCAGCTTTTCCTTGACAGGCAGCTCCTACAATGAGCAGTTCTTC.

Remarks on this clone: This could be a read error, since a much larger clone is one nucleotide away. V gene TRBV5-6 combines with J gene TRBJ1-1; D unresolved. Germline lookup yields CDR1 SGHDT and CDR2 YYEEEE. Deletions cut 2 bases from V and 1 base from J, with 6 bases between. There are 13 residues in the CDR3. For the CDR3, the DNA is TGTGCCAGCAGCTTCATGGCGAACACTGAAGCTTTCTTT. Translation gives CASSFMANTEAFF.

The chain is built from TRBV2 and TRBJ1-5, with 10 bases fitting TRBD1. Germline V gene lookup returns CDR1 SNHLY and CDR2 FYNNEI. After removal of 6 bases from V and 7 bases from J, the junction contained 12 bases not matched to a gene. CDR3 size: 16 residues. As DNA, the CDR3 is TGTGCCAGCAGCCCAGGGGGACAGGGGTTCTTCCAGCCCCAGCATTTT. It yields the protein CASSPGGQGFFQPQHF.

This chain connects TRBV2 to TRBJ2-6; 13 bases line up with TRBD2. Germline loops: CDR1 SNHLY, CDR2 FYNNEI. The CDR3 length is 19 residues. V lost 5 bases, J lost 1 base, and 8 bases stayed unmatched. The CDR3 DNA is TGTGCCAGCAGTCTTAGGACTAGCGGGAGCACGTCTGGGGCCAACGTCCTGACTTTC. Translating gives CASSLRTSGSTSGANVLTF.

The chain couples TRBV5-1 to TRBJ2-3; 7 bases fit TRBD2. Germline assignment: CDR1 SGHRS and CDR2 YFSETQ. This CDR3 region has 15 residues. The V and J ends lost 0 bases and 3 bases, in that order; junction bases with no gene match: 4. The CDR3 DNA follows: TGCGCCAGCAGCTTGGAACCGGGAGGTACAGATACGCAGTATTTT. Its translation is CASSLEPGGTDTQYF.